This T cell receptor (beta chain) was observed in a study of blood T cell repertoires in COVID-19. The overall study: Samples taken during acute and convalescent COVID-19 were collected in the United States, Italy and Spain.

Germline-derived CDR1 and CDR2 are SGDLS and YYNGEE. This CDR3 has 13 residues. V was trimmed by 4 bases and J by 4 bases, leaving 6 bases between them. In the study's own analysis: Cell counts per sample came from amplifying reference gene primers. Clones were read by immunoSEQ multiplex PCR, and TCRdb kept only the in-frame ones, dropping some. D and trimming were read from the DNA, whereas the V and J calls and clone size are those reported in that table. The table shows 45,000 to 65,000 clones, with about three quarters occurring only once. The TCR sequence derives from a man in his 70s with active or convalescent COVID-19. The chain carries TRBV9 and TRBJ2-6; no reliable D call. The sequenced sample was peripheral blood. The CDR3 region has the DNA TGTGCCAGCAGCCTGGCCGGGGCCAACGTCCTGACTTTC. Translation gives CASSLAGANVLTF.